This T cell receptor (beta chain) was identified in a study of response to subunit inactivated influenza vaccine. Deletions cut 7 bases from V and 3 bases from J, with 16 bases between. Germline-derived CDR1 and CDR2 are DFQATT and SNEGSKA (reference sequence). This CDR3 region has 15 residues. TCRdb independently ran MiXCR on the RT-PCR reads; one entry per CDR3 protein. The data show around 200,000 distinct CDR3 sequences, approximately 15% seen once. The receptor comes from a man over 45 who received an inactivated influenza vaccine. The material was CD8+ T cells sorted from PBMCs, obtained about 5 days after vaccination. The V call is TRBV20-1, the J call TRBJ1-6, with a tentative D call TRBD1 (5 bases). The CDR3 reads CSVEERGDYNSPLHF. The CDR3 DNA reads TGCAGTGTCGAGGAGCGGGGGGACTATAATTCACCCCTCCACTTT.